Presented here are 21 T cell receptor beta chains from one specimen sequenced in a study of regulatory T cells in long-lasting Graves disease. iRepertoire HTBI primers and Arm-PCR of CDR3 regions built TCR beta libraries. TCRdb fed the multiplex PCR reads into MiXCR, producing one record per CDR3 protein. The table includes about 470,000 distinct CDR3 sequences, more than 20% detected once. Specified time point: persistent/refractory GD, antithyroid drugs over 5 years with positive TRAb. Scientists built the TCR library using RNA that was extracted from PBMCs. Specimen: peripheral blood mononuclear cells (PBMCs), collected when the disease was refractory, from a patient treated with antithyroid drugs. The receptors here all came from a female donor with Graves disease.

This clonotype was seen repeatedly, ten times or more. The chain recombines TRBV5-1 with TRBJ2-7; D may be TRBD2 (6 bases). The CDR3 contains 15 residues. Germline V gene data show CDR1 as SGHRS and CDR2 as YFSETQ. Trimming left V 0 bases short and J 1 base short, with 11 bases between. DNA for the CDR3: TGCGCCAGCAGCTTGGAGGGACTTCCATCCTACGAGCAGTACTTC. This gives the protein CASSLEGLPSYEQYF. Combining the CDR3 with reference TRBV5-1 and TRBJ2-7 gives the whole variable domain KAGVTQTPRYLIKTRGQQVTLSCSPISGHRSVSWYQQTPGQGLQFLFEYFSETQRNKGNFPGRFSGRQFSNSRSEMNVSTLELGDSALYLCASSLEGLPSYEQYFGPGTRLTVT.

This clonotype occurred a few times. The chain couples TRBV19 to TRBJ1-1, with D hard to call. Trimming took off 5 bases at V and 5 bases at J, with 12 bases between the two ends. CDR1 LNHDA and CDR2 SQIVND come from the germline V gene (reference sequence). The CDR3 runs 13 residues. Here the CDR3 DNA reads TGTGCCAGTAGTTTCGGGATCGGGACTGAAGCTTTCTTT. Protein: CASSFGIGTEAFF.

The genes are TRBV2 and TRBJ1-2, with 7 bases aligning to TRBD1. Germline V gene lookup returns CDR1 SNHLY and CDR2 FYNNEI. This CDR3 has 13 amino acids. V dropped 7 bases and J dropped 1; count of bases not matched to a gene: 3. CDR3 nucleotides: TGTGCCAGCATACGGGACAGTAACTATGGCTACACCTTC. As protein: CASIRDSNYGYTF.

The sample holds many counts of this clonotype. The V gene is TRBV9, the J gene TRBJ2-5; 7 positions agree with TRBD2. The CDR3 is 15 residues long. The ends lost 4 bases at V and 2 bases at J; junction bases unmatched: 8. Per germline, CDR1 SGDLS and CDR2 YYNGEE. The CDR3 spells CASSPRTSTQETQYF. Here the CDR3 DNA reads TGTGCCAGCAGCCCACGGACTAGTACGCAAGAGACCCAGTACTTC.

This clonotype was picked up many times. The chain uses TRBV27 and TRBJ2-5; 14 bases map to TRBD2. This CDR3 contains 16 residues. The V gene end was trimmed by 5 bases and the J gene end by 4 bases; junction bases not matched to a gene: 6. CDR1 MNHEY and CDR2 SMNVEV come from the germline V gene (reference sequence). DNA for the CDR3: TGTGCCAGCAGTCCAGGACTAGCGGGAGGAGGAGAGACCCAGTACTTC. Protein sequence: CASSPGLAGGGETQYF.

This clonotype was seen repeatedly, ten times or more. This chain connects TRBV28 to TRBJ1-1; 8 bases map to TRBD1. CDR1 MDHEN and CDR2 SYDVKM come from the germline V gene. The J segment lost 11 bases and the V segment lost 4 bases, leaving 9 bases of the junction unmatched. This CDR3 spans 13 amino acids. The CDR3 region has the DNA TGTGCCAGCAGTTCAGGACAGGGCTTCGAGGCTTTCTTT. It is translated as CASSSGQGFEAFF.

The DNA of the CDR3 is TGTGCCAGCAGTCGCTTTCCCCGGGACAGCGATATGTACAATGAGCAGTTCTTC. Protein product: CASSRFPRDSDMYNEQFF. The chain is built from TRBV6-1 and TRBJ2-1; 7 nucleotides match TRBD1. Germline trimming cut 5 bases from V and 4 bases from J; bases unmatched to any gene: 17. Germline CDR1 is MNHNS and CDR2 is SASEGT. The CDR3 is made up of 18 amino acids.

The V call is TRBV6-5, the J call TRBJ2-7; D tentatively fits TRBD1 or TRBD2 (6 bases each). The CDR3 loop spans 18 amino acids. V was pared by 0 bases and J by 0 bases, with 18 bases between. Germline CDR1 is MNHEY and CDR2 is SVGAGI. The chain's CDR3 is CASSYSMGGLDDSYEQYF. In DNA form, the CDR3 reads TGTGCCAGCAGTTACTCGATGGGGGGCTTAGACGACTCCTACGAGCAGTACTTC.

This clonotype was observed many times. The J gene is TRBJ2-5, the V gene TRBV6-1, with D maybe TRBD1 (6 bases). Trimming removed 10 bases at V and 5 bases at J, with 17 bases between. CDR1 is MNHNS, CDR2 SASEGT, per germline. The CDR3 length is 13 residues. The CDR3 loop is CATSDRMSETQYF. CDR3 nucleotides: TGTGCCACTAGTGACAGGATGAGTGAGACCCAGTACTTC.

This clonotype was detected ten times or more. The chain has TRBV30 and TRBJ2-2; D might be TRBD1 or TRBD2, each matching 5 bases. Trimming left V 3 bases short and J 8 bases short, with 16 bases between. Germline CDR1 is GTSNPN and CDR2 is SVGIG (reference sequence). This CDR3 is 14 amino acids long. Here the CDR3 reads CAWSEGRPGGELFF. Here the CDR3 DNA reads TGTGCCTGGAGCGAGGGACGGCCCGGAGGGGAGCTGTTTTTT.

This clonotype was detected a few times. J is TRBJ1-2 and V is TRBV6-6, with D uncertain. Germline CDR1 reads MNHNY; CDR2 reads SVGAGI (reference sequence). Trimming left V 0 bases short and J 6 bases short, with 8 bases between. CDR3 size: 13 residues. CDR3 residues: CASSYSIEDGYTF. The CDR3 nucleotides are TGTGCCAGCAGTTACTCGATCGAGGATGGCTACACCTTC.

The chain joins TRBV4-3 to TRBJ2-7, with D tentatively TRBD1 (5 bases). The CDR3 consists of 15 residues. The germline V and J ends were trimmed by 1 base and 2 bases, with 12 bases remaining between them. Germline-derived CDR1 and CDR2 are LGHNA and YSLEER. CDR3 protein: CASSQVPDKAYEQYF. CDR3 nucleotide sequence: TGCGCCAGCAGCCAAGTCCCGGACAAAGCCTACGAGCAGTACTTC.

V and J are TRBV20-1 and TRBJ2-7, with 10 bases fitting TRBD2. This CDR3 contains 14 residues. Looked up from germline, CDR1 is DFQATT and CDR2 is SNEGSKA (reference sequence). V gave up 5 bases and J gave up 3 bases; unmatched junction bases: 7. The CDR3 reads CSAVTSGANYEQYF. CDR3 in DNA: TGCAGTGCTGTTACTAGCGGGGCGAACTACGAGCAGTACTTC.

As to this clonotype: Just one base apart from a much larger clone, this may be a read error. The chain carries TRBV11-2 and TRBJ1-1, with D perhaps TRBD1 (6 bases). From germline, CDR1 is SGHAT and CDR2 FQNNGV. The V end was cut by 5 bases, the J end by 4 bases, with 11 bases between. CDR3 length: 13 amino acids. CDR3 protein: CASSNRDGTEAFF. CDR3 bases: TGTGCCAGCAGCAACAGGGACGGCACTGAAGCTTTCTTT.

The sample holds many counts of this clonotype. This chain uses TRBV28 with TRBJ2-5, with D possibly being TRBD2 (5 bases). V shed 8 bases and J shed 4 bases, with 8 bases lying between them. This CDR3 is built from 11 residues. Looked up from germline, CDR1 is MDHEN and CDR2 is SYDVKM. The CDR3 region has the DNA TGTGCCAGCGCGGGTGCAGAGACCCAGTACTTC. It is translated as CASAGAETQYF.

This clonotype was found many times. The chain has TRBV5-1 and TRBJ1-4; TRBD1 agrees at 9 bases. J lost 2 bases, V lost 4 bases, and 6 bases had no gene match. The length of the CDR3 is 16 residues. The germline V gene encodes CDR1 SGHRS and CDR2 YFSETQ. The CDR3 bases are TGCGCCAGCAGCACCGGACAGGGGTGGACTAATGAAAAACTGTTTTTT. Protein sequence: CASSTGQGWTNEKLFF.

This clonotype was observed many times. The J gene is TRBJ1-1, the V gene TRBV20-1, with a weak D call TRBD1 (5 bases). The CDR3 loop spans 14 amino acids. Trimming took 4 bases from V and 1 from J, leaving 13 bases between them. Germline loops: CDR1 DFQATT, CDR2 SNEGSKA (reference sequence). In DNA, the CDR3 is TGCAGTGCTAAGGACACCTCGGCGAACACTGAAGCTTTCTTT. Amino acids: CSAKDTSANTEAFF.

Concerning this clonotype: This may arise from a read error, as a much more abundant clone is one base away. The chain links TRBV6-1 to TRBJ2-7, with D possibly being TRBD1 or TRBD2 (5 bases each). V was clipped by 10 bases and J by 0 bases, with 10 bases between them. The CDR3 covers 12 residues. CDR1 is MNHNS and CDR2 is SASEGT in the germline V gene. CDR3 bases: TGTGCCAACGGGGACGACTCCTACGAGCAGTACTTC. Its translation is CANGDDSYEQYF.

This clonotype was detected a few times. The J gene is TRBJ2-1, the V gene TRBV5-1, with TRBD2 matching 7 bases. Germline assignment: CDR1 SGHRS and CDR2 YFSETQ. V lost 5 bases to trimming and J lost 2 bases; unmatched junction nucleotides: 4. The length of the CDR3 is 14 residues. The CDR3 DNA sequence: TGCGCCAGCAGGGGGACTACCGCCTACAATGAGCAGTTCTTC. It yields the protein CASRGTTAYNEQFF.

V is TRBV5-4 and J is TRBJ2-4, with D maybe TRBD2 (6 bases). This CDR3 comprises 12 residues. V lost 9 bases and J lost 10, with 17 bases in between. Germline lookup yields CDR1 SGHNT and CDR2 YYREEE (reference sequence). The CDR3 nucleotides read TGTGCCACAAACAGGAGAGGAGGGATTCAGTACTTC. Translated, it gives CATNRRGGIQYF.

With respect to this clonotype: At one end, the junction sequence differs from germline, possibly due to a read error. This sequence joins TRBV6-5 and TRBJ1-1; a possible D gene is TRBD1 (5 bases). CDR1 and CDR2 from the germline V gene are MNHEY and SVGAGI. The CDR3 spans 14 residues. The CDR3 sequence: CAGSYSGGNTEAFF. Written as DNA, the CDR3 is TGTGCCGGCAGTTACTCGGGGGGGAACACTGAAGCTTTCTTT.